These 19 T cell receptor beta chains were all obtained from the same sample, sequenced in a study of blood T cell repertoires in COVID-19. Here immunoSEQ multiplex PCR was the method, and the copy in TCRdb shows in-frame clones only, minus some. Here the sample spans a few hundred thousand clones, around 88% being singletons. The sequencing input was peripheral blood. The receptors stem from a woman aged 30 to 39 who had recovered from COVID-19.

This chain connects TRBV2 to TRBJ2-3; TRBD2 agrees at 11 bases. The CDR3 length is 15 residues. With 5 bases clipped from V and 4 bases from J, the junction kept 5 bases outside the gene matches. The V gene's germline CDR1 is SNHLY and CDR2 FYNNEI. CDR3 sequence: CASSKLAGVPDTQYF. For the CDR3, the DNA is TGTGCCAGCAGTAAACTAGCGGGGGTACCAGATACGCAGTATTTT.

The gene calls are TRBV19 and TRBJ1-5, with D possibly TRBD1 on 6 matching bases. Trimming stripped 10 bases from V and 6 bases from J, with 13 bases between. Per the germline V gene, CDR1 is LNHDA and CDR2 is SQIVND (reference sequence). The CDR3 loop spans 12 amino acids. The CDR3 region has the DNA TGTGCCACCAATAGGGGGGGTCAGCCCCAGCATTTT. The encoded protein is CATNRGGQPQHF.

This CDR3 is CASSSSLGTGHSPLHF. DNA for the CDR3: TGTGCCAGCAGTTCCTCTTTGGGGACAGGGCATTCACCCCTCCACTTT. The genes are TRBV6-5 and TRBJ1-6, with TRBD1 matching over 9 bases. Looked up from germline, CDR1 is MNHEY and CDR2 is SVGAGI. The V segment lost 4 bases and the J segment 8 bases; nucleotides outside the gene matches: 9. The CDR3 consists of 16 residues.

This chain joins TRBV2 and TRBJ1-2; TRBD1 agrees at 9 bases. The CDR3 has 13 residues. The germline CDR1 and CDR2 sequences are SNHLY and FYNNEI. The V gene end was trimmed by 6 bases and the J gene end by 12 bases; junction bases not matched to a gene: 11. CDR3 nucleotide sequence: TGTGCCAGCAGGGAGGGGGACAGGGTGAAGGACACCTTC. Translated: CASREGDRVKDTF.

CDR3 nucleotides: TGTGCCAGCAGTTTAGCATACAAATCTAACTATGGCTACACCTTC. Translating it yields CASSLAYKSNYGYTF. The chain employs TRBV28 and TRBJ1-2; D ambiguous. CDR1 is MDHEN and CDR2 is SYDVKM in the germline V gene. Trimming took off 2 bases at V and 0 bases at J, with 10 bases between the two ends. The CDR3 sequence is 15 residues long.

This clone was detected a few times. Other DNA sequences in the sample encode the same CDR3. The rearrangement joins TRBV19 to TRBJ1-3; D remains unclear. V lost 5 bases, J lost 2 bases, and 10 bases lay in between. Germline assignment: CDR1 LNHDA and CDR2 SQIVND (reference sequence). This CDR3 comprises 14 residues. The CDR3 nucleotides are TGTGCCAGTAGTCGCCCCCAGGCTGGAAACACCATATATTTT. It specifies CASSRPQAGNTIYF.

The chain uses TRBV2 and TRBJ2-7, with 8 bases fitting TRBD1. J was trimmed by 6 bases and V by 8 bases; bases with no gene match: 15. CDR3 length: 15 amino acids. Germline V gene lookup returns CDR1 SNHLY and CDR2 FYNNEI. The CDR3: CASVGRGRREREQYF. The CDR3, as DNA: TGTGCCAGCGTCGGCAGGGGGCGCAGGGAGCGCGAGCAGTACTTC. The full variable domain, its missing parts supplied by reference TRBV2 and TRBJ2-7, is EPEVTQTPSHQVTQMGQEVILRCVPISNHLYFYWYRQILGQKVEFLVSFYNNEISEKSEIFDDQFSVERPDGSNFTLKIRSTKLEDSAMYFCASVGRGRREREQYFGPGTRLTVT.

This chain links TRBV5-1 with TRBJ1-5, with D possibly matching TRBD1 (6 bases). V was cut by 0 bases and J by 11 bases, with 24 bases left in between. The length of the CDR3 is 17 residues. From germline, CDR1 is SGHRS and CDR2 YFSETQ. CDR3 sequence (DNA): TGCGCCAGCAGCTTGGGCCCCTTAGGGGGGGCCCCCTCGTCCCAGCATTTT. The encoded protein is CASSLGPLGGAPSSQHF.

The V call is TRBV30, the J call TRBJ1-1, with D possibly TRBD1 on 5 matching bases. The germline gives CDR1 GTSNPN, CDR2 SVGIG (reference sequence). The length of the CDR3 is 11 residues. Trimming removed 8 bases at V and 3 bases at J, with 10 bases between. The CDR3 sequence is CARGFHTEAFF. CDR3 DNA sequence: TGTGCCCGGGGGTTCCACACTGAAGCTTTCTTT.

This chain joins TRBV2 and TRBJ2-5; 14 bases align to TRBD2. CDR1 SNHLY and CDR2 FYNNEI come from the germline V gene. CDR3 size: 17 residues. With 6 bases clipped from V and 5 bases from J, the junction kept 11 bases outside the gene matches. The CDR3, as DNA: TGTGCCAGCAGAGGACTAGCGGGGGGTACCCGCCGGGAGACCCAGTACTTC. Protein product: CASRGLAGGTRRETQYF.

This clone has only one observation. The chain employs TRBV30 and TRBJ1-1, with 10 bases lining up with TRBD1. The germline gives CDR1 GTSNPN, CDR2 SVGIG (reference sequence). J lost 7 bases, V lost 5 bases, and 7 bases had no gene match. CDR3 length: 13 residues. CDR3 region: CAWRGQGINEAFF. CDR3 nucleotide sequence: TGTGCCTGGCGGGGACAGGGGATTAATGAAGCTTTCTTT. Full variable domain (outside the CDR3, taken from reference TRBV30 and TRBJ1-1): SQTIHQWPATLVQPVGSPLSLECTVEGTSNPNLYWYRQAAGRGLQLLFYSVGIGQISSEVPQNLSASRPQDRQFILSSKKLLLSDSGFYLCAWRGQGINEAFFGQGTRLTVV.

The table lists this clone with a count of one. The gene calls are TRBV3-1 (or the pseudogene TRBV3-2) and TRBJ2-1; 9 bases are shared with TRBD2. Germline lookup yields CDR1 LGHDT and CDR2 YNNKEL (reference sequence). The CDR3 loop spans 16 amino acids. After removal of 0 bases from V and 8 bases from J, the junction contained 8 bases not matched to a gene. CDR3 protein: CASSQDRLAGHDEQFF. The CDR3 DNA follows: TGTGCCAGCAGCCAAGACCGGCTAGCGGGGCATGATGAGCAGTTCTTC.

The chain carries TRBV18 and TRBJ2-5, with D perhaps matching TRBD1 (6 bases). V shed 3 bases and J shed 7 bases, with 15 bases lying between them. Per germline, CDR1 KGHSH and CDR2 LQKENI. The CDR3 contains 14 residues. CDR3: CASSPGQLKGTQYF. For the CDR3, the DNA is TGTGCCAGCTCACCGGGACAATTGAAAGGGACCCAGTACTTC.

This clone occurred once. V usage is TRBV13 and J usage is TRBJ2-5; D gene ambiguous. Germline values: CDR1 PRHDT, CDR2 FYEKMQ (reference sequence). V dropped 2 bases and J dropped 0 bases, with 4 bases sitting between them. The CDR3 is made up of 13 amino acids. The CDR3 coding sequence is TGTGCCAGCAGCTTACCCGACCAAGAGACCCAGTACTTC. Its protein is CASSLPDQETQYF.

The V and J genes are TRBV2 and TRBJ2-5; D is possibly TRBD2 (5 bases). Germline values: CDR1 SNHLY, CDR2 FYNNEI. This CDR3 is 14 amino acids long. Trimming pared 8 bases from V and 6 bases from J, leaving 19 bases between. CDR3 residues: CASEDQLGVKTQYF. Here the CDR3 DNA reads TGTGCCAGCGAGGACCAACTAGGAGTAAAGACCCAGTACTTC.

CDR3 protein: CASSPSGSSYEQYF. CDR3 coding DNA: TGTGCCAGCAGCCCGAGCGGGAGCTCCTACGAGCAGTACTTC. The chain has TRBV6-4 and TRBJ2-7; TRBD2 agrees at 8 bases. CDR1 is MRHNA and CDR2 is SNTAGT in the germline V gene. This CDR3 is built from 14 residues. V gave up 6 bases and J gave up 0 bases; unmatched junction bases: 4.

The genes are TRBV6-5 and TRBJ1-1, with TRBD1 matching over 10 bases. This CDR3 is 12 amino acids long. Germline V gene data show CDR1 as MNHEY and CDR2 as SVGAGI. Trimming took 5 bases from V and 8 from J; bases not matched to a gene: 2. The CDR3 DNA reads TGTGCCAGCAGTCGGACAGGGGGAGAAGCTTTCTTT. It translates to CASSRTGGEAFF.

The CDR3 here is CASSSQGGSNQPQHF. CDR3 in DNA: TGTGCCAGCAGCTCACAGGGGGGAAGCAATCAGCCCCAGCATTTT. The chain carries TRBV7-2 and TRBJ1-5; 8 bases are shared with TRBD1. V dropped 4 bases and J dropped 1; count of bases not matched to a gene: 3. The CDR3 runs 15 residues. The germline V gene has CDR1 SGHTA and CDR2 FQGNSA. Supplemented by reference TRBV7-2 and TRBJ1-5, the full variable domain reads GAGVSQSPSNKVTEKGKDVELRCDPISGHTALYWYRQSLGQGLEFLIYFQGNSAPDKSGLPSDRFSAERTGGSVSTLTIQRTQQEDSAVYLCASSSQGGSNQPQHFGDGTRLSIL.

The chain employs TRBV7-8 and TRBJ2-2; 7 bases are a match to TRBD1. The CDR3 length is 13 residues. Germline V gene data show CDR1 as SGHVS and CDR2 as FQNEAQ. Trimming removed 4 bases from V and 7 bases from J; junction bases left unmatched: 3. CDR3 protein: CASSSDRVGELFF. Written as DNA, the CDR3 is TGTGCCAGCAGCTCCGACAGGGTCGGGGAGCTGTTTTTT.